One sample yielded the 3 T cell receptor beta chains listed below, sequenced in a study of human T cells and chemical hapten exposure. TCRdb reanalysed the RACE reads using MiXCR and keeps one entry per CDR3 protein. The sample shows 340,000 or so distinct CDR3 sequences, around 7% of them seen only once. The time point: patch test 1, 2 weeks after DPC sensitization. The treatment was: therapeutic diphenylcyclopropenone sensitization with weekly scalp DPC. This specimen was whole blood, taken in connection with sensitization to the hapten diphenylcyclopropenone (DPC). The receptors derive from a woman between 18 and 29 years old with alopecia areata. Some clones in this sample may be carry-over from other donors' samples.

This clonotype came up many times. The CDR3 coding sequence is TGTGCCAGCAGCTTGGACGGGGACCGTAACAATGAGCAGTTCTTC. It specifies CASSLDGDRNNEQFF. This chain links TRBV5-5 with TRBJ2-1, with D perhaps matching TRBD1 or TRBD2 (5 bases each). CDR3 size: 15 residues. Trimming removed 0 bases at V and 5 bases at J, with 12 bases between. Germline CDR1 is SGHKS and CDR2 is YYEKEE (reference sequence).

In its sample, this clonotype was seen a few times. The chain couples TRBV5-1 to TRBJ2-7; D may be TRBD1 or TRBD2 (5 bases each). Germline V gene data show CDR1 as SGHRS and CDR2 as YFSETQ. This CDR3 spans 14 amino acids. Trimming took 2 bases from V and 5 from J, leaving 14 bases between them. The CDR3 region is CASSFYEGSDEQYF. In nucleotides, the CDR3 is TGCGCCAGCAGCTTTTACGAGGGGTCTGACGAGCAGTACTTC.

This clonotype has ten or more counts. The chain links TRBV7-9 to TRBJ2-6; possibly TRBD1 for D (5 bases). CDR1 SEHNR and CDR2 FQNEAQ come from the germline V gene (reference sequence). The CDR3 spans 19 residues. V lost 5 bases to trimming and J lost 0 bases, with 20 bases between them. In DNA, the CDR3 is TGTGCCAGCAGCCATAAAGTCAGGGCAACAAACTCTGGGGCCAACGTCCTGACTTTC. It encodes CASSHKVRATNSGANVLTF.